These T cell receptor beta chains were read from a single sample in a study of T cell responses to AZD1222 COVID-19 vaccine. Assay: immunoSEQ multiplex PCR; the TCRdb copy retains only in-frame clones and omits some. The table records 150,000 to 200,000 clones, about 94% of them present only once. This material consisted of peripheral blood, taken on day 0 of AZD1222 vaccination. These receptors were collected from an adult in good health. Both conserved end residues are part of each CDR3. A D gene is named only where the DNA matches it firmly. Size tells how often a clone was seen (once, few, many) or the class of an expanded clone, and some rows leave it out.

clone_size: .
v_call: TRBV10-3
d_call: .
j_call: TRBJ2-7
cdr3_nt: TGTGCCATCAGTGGCCAGGGCAGACCCTACGAGCAGTACTTC
cdr3_aa: CAISGQGRPYEQYF

clone_size: .
v_call: TRBV12-3/TRBV12-4
d_call: .
j_call: TRBJ2-1
cdr3_nt: TGTGCCAGCAGATCTGAAGCATACAATGAGCAGTTCTTC
cdr3_aa: CASRSEAYNEQFF

clone_size: .
v_call: TRBV19
d_call: .
j_call: TRBJ1-2
cdr3_nt: TGTGCCAGTAGTACTTGGGGGCGGTACTATGGCTACACCTTC
cdr3_aa: CASSTWGRYYGYTF

clone_size: .
v_call: TRBV27
d_call: .
j_call: TRBJ2-7
cdr3_nt: TGTGCCAGCAGTTTATTTCCGGAGAGCTACGAGCAGTACTTC
cdr3_aa: CASSLFPESYEQYF

clone_size: .
v_call: TRBV1
d_call: .
j_call: TRBJ2-1
cdr3_nt: TGCACCAGCAGCCAAGATGTACGAGACAATGAGCAGTTCTTC
cdr3_aa: CTSSQDVRDNEQFF

clone_size: .
v_call: TRBV9
d_call: .
j_call: TRBJ2-7
cdr3_nt: TGTGCCAGCAGCGTAGCTGGGGCTGGGGTCTACGAGCAGTACTTC
cdr3_aa: CASSVAGAGVYEQYF

clone_size: .
v_call: TRBV9
d_call: TRBD1
j_call: TRBJ1-2
cdr3_nt: TGTGCCAGCAGCGAGTCCGGGACAGGGGTCTATGGCTACACCTTC
cdr3_aa: CASSESGTGVYGYTF

clone_size: .
v_call: TRBV27
d_call: TRBD2
j_call: TRBJ2-7
cdr3_nt: TGTGCCAGCACCTGGACTAGCGGTACCTACGAGCAGTACTTC
cdr3_aa: CASTWTSGTYEQYF

clone_size: once
v_call: TRBV7-3
d_call: TRBD2
j_call: TRBJ2-1
cdr3_nt: TGTGCCAGCAGCTTATTCCCGACTAGCCGGTGGGAGCAGTTCTTC
cdr3_aa: CASSLFPTSRWEQFF

clone_size: .
v_call: TRBV18
d_call: TRBD2
j_call: TRBJ2-1
cdr3_nt: TGTGCCAGCTCACCATCCCGGACTAGCGGAAACAATGAGCAGTTCTTC
cdr3_aa: CASSPSRTSGNNEQFF

clone_size: .
v_call: TRBV19
d_call: .
j_call: TRBJ2-2
cdr3_nt: TGTGCCAGTAGTTTTGGCAGGGGATCCGGGGAGCTGTTTTTT
cdr3_aa: CASSFGRGSGELFF

clone_size: .
v_call: TRBV7-2
d_call: TRBD2
j_call: TRBJ2-1
cdr3_nt: TGTGCCAGCAGCTGGACTAGCGGTAGCTCCTACAATGAGCAGTTCTTC
cdr3_aa: CASSWTSGSSYNEQFF

clone_size: .
v_call: TRBV28
d_call: TRBD1
j_call: TRBJ1-6
cdr3_nt: TGTGCCAGCAGTCCCCCGGGACAGATTAATTCACCCCTCCACTTT
cdr3_aa: CASSPPGQINSPLHF

clone_size: .
v_call: TRBV5-4
d_call: .
j_call: TRBJ1-2
cdr3_nt: TGTGCCAGCAGCTTGGGAACAGATGGCTACACCTTC
cdr3_aa: CASSLGTDGYTF

clone_size: .
v_call: TRBV7-2
d_call: .
j_call: TRBJ2-7
cdr3_nt: TGTGCCAGCAGCTTAGGCGGGAACAGGGCTGACGAGCAGTACTTC
cdr3_aa: CASSLGGNRADEQYF